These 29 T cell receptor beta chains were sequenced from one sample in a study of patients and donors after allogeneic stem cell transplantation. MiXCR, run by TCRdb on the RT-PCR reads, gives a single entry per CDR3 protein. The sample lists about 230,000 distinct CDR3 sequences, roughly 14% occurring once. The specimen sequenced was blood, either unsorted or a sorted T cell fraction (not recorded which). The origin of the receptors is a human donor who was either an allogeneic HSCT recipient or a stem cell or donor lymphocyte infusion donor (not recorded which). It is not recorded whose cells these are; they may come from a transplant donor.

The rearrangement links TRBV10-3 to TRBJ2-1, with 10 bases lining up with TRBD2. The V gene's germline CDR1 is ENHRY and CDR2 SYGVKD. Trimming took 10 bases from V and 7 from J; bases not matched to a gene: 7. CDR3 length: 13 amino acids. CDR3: CATSGTSDNEQFF. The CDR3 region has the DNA TGTGCCACATCCGGGACTAGCGATAATGAGCAGTTCTTC.

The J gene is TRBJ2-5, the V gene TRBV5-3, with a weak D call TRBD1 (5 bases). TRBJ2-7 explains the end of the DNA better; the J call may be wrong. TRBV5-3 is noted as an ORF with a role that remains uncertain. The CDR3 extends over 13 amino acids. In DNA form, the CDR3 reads TGTGCCAGAAGCTTGAGGACATTCTACGAGCAGTACTTC. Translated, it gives CARSLRTFYEQYF.

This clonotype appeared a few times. The CDR3 protein is CASSSRDNYGYTF. The CDR3 DNA is TGTGCCAGCAGTTCCCGGGACAACTATGGCTACACCTTC. V usage is TRBV12-3 or TRBV12-4 and J usage is TRBJ1-2; possible D gene TRBD1, 5 bases. The length of the CDR3 is 13 residues. V gave up 4 bases and J gave up 2 bases, with 8 bases separating them.

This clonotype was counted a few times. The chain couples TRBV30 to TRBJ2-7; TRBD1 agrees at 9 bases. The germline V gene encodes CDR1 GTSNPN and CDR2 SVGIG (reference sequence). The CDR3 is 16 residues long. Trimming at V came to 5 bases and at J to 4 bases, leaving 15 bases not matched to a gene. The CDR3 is CAWGGGTGQGNYEQYF. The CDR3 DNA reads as TGTGCCTGGGGAGGGGGAACGGGACAGGGTAATTACGAGCAGTACTTC.

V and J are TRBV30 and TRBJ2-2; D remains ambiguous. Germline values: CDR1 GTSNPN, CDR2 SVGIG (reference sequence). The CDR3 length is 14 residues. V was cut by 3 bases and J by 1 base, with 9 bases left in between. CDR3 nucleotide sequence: TGTGCCTGGAGGGGCAACCGGAACACCGGGGAGCTGTTTTTT. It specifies CAWRGNRNTGELFF.

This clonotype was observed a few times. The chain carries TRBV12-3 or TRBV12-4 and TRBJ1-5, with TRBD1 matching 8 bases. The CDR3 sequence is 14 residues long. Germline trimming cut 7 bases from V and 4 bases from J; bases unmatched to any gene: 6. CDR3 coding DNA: TGTGCCAGCACCCTGACAGGGGAGAATCAGCCCCAGCATTTT. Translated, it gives CASTLTGENQPQHF.

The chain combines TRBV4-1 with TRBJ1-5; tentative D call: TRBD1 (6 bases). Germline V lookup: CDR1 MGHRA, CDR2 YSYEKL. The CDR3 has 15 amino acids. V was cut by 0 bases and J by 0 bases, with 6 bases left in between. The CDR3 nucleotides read TGCGCCAGCAGCCAAGAACAGGGTAGCAATCAGCCCCAGCATTTT. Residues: CASSQEQGSNQPQHF.

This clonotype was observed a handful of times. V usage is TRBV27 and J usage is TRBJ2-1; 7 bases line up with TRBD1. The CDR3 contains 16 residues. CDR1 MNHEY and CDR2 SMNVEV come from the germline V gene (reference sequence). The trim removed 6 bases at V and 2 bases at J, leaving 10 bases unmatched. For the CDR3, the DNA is TGTGCCAGCAGCCTGACAGGGAAAAGGACCTACAATGAGCAGTTCTTC. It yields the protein CASSLTGKRTYNEQFF.

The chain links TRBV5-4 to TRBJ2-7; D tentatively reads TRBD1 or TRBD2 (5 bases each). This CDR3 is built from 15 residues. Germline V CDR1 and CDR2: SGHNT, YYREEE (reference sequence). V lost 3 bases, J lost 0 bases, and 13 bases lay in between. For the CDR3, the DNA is TGTGCCAGCAGCTCCCCGGGGCGGAGCTCCTACGAGCAGTACTTC. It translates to CASSSPGRSSYEQYF.

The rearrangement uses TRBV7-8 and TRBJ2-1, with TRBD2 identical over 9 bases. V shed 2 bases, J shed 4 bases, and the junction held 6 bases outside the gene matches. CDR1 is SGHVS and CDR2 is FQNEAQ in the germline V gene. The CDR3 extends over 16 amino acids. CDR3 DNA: TGTGCCAGCAGCTTACATCCTAGCGGGGTATACAATGAGCAGTTCTTC. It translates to CASSLHPSGVYNEQFF.

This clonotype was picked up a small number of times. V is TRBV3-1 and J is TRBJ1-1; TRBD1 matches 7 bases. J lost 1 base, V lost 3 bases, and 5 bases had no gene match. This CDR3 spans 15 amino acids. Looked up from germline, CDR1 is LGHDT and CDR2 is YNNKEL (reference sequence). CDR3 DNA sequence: TGTGCCAGCAGCCAGGGACAGCTATGGAACACTGAAGCTTTCTTT. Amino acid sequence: CASSQGQLWNTEAFF.

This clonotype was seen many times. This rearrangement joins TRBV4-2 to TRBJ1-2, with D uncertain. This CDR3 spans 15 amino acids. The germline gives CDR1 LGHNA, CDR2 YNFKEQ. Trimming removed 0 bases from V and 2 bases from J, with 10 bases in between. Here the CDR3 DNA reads TGTGCCAGCAGCCAAGAGGCTCGCCAGAACTATGGCTACACCTTC. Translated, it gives CASSQEARQNYGYTF.

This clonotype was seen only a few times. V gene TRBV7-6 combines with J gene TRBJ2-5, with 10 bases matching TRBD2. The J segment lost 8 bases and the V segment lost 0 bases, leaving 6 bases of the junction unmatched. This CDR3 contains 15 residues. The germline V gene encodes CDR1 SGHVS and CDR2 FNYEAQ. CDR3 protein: CASSLAPSGGGTQYF. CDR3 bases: TGTGCCAGCAGCTTAGCGCCTAGCGGGGGAGGAACCCAGTACTTC.

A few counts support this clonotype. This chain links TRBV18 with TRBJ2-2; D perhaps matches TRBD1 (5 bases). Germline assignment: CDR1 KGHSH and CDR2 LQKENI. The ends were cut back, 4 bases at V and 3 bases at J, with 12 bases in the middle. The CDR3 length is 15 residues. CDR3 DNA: TGTGCCAGCTCACTCAGACAGAAGGACACCGGGGAGCTGTTTTTT. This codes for CASSLRQKDTGELFF. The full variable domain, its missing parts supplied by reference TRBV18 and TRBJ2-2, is NAGVMQNPRHLVRRRGQEARLRCSPMKGHSHVYWYRQLPEEGLKFMVYLQKENIIDESGMPKERFSAEFPKEGPSILRIQQVVRGDSAAYFCASSLRQKDTGELFFGEGSRLTVL.

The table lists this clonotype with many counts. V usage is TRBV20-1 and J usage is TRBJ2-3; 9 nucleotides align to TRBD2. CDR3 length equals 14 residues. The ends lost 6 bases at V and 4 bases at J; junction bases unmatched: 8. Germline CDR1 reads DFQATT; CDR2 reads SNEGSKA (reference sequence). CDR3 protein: CSALWRGGADTQYF. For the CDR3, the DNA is TGCAGTGCCCTGTGGCGGGGGGGCGCAGATACGCAGTATTTT.

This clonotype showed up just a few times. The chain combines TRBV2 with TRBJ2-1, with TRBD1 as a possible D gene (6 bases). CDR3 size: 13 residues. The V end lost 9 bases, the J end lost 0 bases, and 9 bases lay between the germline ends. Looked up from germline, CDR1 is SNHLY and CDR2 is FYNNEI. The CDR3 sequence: CASGTISYNEQFF. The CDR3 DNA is TGTGCCAGTGGGACAATCTCCTACAATGAGCAGTTCTTC.

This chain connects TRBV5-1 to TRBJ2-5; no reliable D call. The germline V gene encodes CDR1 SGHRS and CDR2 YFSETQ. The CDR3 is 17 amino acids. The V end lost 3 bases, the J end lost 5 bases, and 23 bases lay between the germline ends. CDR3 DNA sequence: TGCGCCAGCAGCTCGATCGACCGAACCCCGGGCCGGGAGACCCAGTACTTC. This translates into CASSSIDRTPGRETQYF.

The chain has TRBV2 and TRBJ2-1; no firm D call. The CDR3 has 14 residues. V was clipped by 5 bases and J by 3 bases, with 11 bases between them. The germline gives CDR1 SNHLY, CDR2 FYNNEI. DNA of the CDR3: TGTGCCAGCAGTCCACAGCGCCTCTACAATGAGCAGTTCTTC. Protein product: CASSPQRLYNEQFF.

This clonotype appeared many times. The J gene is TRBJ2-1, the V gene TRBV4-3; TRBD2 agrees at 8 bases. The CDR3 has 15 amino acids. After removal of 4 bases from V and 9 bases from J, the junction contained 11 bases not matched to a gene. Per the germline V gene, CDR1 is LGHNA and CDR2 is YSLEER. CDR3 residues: CASSLLTGGEGEQFF. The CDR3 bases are TGCGCCAGCAGCCTCCTAACGGGAGGGGAAGGTGAGCAGTTCTTC.

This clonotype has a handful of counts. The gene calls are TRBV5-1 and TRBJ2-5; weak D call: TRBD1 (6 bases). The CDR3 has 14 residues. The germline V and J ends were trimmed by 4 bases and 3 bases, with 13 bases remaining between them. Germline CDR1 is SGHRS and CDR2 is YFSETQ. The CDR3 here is CASSPGTREETQYF. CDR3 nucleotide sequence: TGCGCCAGCAGCCCCGGGACAAGAGAAGAGACCCAGTACTTC.

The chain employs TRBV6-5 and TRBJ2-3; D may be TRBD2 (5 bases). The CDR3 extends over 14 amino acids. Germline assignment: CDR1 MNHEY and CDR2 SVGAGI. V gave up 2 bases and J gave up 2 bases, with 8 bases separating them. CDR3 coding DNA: TGTGCCAGCAGTTACCTCGGACTCACAGATACGCAGTATTTT. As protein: CASSYLGLTDTQYF.

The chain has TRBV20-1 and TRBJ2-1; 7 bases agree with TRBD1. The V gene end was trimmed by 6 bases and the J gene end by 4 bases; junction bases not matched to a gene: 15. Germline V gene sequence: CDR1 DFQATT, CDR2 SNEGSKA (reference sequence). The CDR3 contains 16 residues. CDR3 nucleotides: TGCAGTGCCATGGATACCAGGGACAGTCTATACAATGAGCAGTTCTTC. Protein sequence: CSAMDTRDSLYNEQFF.

This CDR3 reads CASRSGQFNEKLFF. In DNA form, the CDR3 reads TGTGCCAGCAGATCGGGACAGTTCAATGAAAAACTGTTTTTT. The V gene is TRBV6-1, the J gene TRBJ1-4; TRBD1 agrees at 7 bases. CDR3 length: 14 residues. V shed 6 bases, J shed 5 bases, and the junction held 6 bases outside the gene matches. Germline V gene data show CDR1 as MNHNS and CDR2 as SASEGT.

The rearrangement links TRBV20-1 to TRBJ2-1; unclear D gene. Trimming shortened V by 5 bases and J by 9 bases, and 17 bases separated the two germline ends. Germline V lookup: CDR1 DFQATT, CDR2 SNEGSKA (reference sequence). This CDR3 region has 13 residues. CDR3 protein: CSADTLGSPEQFF. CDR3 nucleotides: TGCAGTGCTGATACTCTAGGGTCACCTGAGCAGTTCTTC.

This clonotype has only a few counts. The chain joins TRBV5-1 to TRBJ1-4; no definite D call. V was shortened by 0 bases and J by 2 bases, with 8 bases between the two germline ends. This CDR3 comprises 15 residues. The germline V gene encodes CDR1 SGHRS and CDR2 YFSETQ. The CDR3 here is CASSLAPGTNEKLFF. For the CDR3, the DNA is TGCGCCAGCAGCTTGGCGCCCGGGACTAATGAAAAACTGTTTTTT.

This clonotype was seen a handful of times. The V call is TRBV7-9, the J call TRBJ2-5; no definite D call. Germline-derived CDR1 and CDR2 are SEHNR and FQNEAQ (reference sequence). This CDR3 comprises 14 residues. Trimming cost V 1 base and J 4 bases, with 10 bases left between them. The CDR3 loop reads CASSLEGFGETQYF. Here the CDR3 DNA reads TGTGCCAGCAGCTTAGAAGGCTTTGGAGAGACCCAGTACTTC.

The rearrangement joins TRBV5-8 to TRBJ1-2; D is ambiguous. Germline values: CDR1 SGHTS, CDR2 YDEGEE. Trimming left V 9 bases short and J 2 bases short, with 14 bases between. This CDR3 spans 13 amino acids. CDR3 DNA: TGTGCCACCGAGACGGCGAACAACTATGGCTACACCTTC. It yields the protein CATETANNYGYTF. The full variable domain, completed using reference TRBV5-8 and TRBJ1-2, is EAGVTQSPTHLIKTRGQQATLRCSPISGHTSVYWYQQALGLGLQFLLWYDEGEERNRGNFPPRFSGRQFPNYSSELNVNALELEDSALYLCATETANNYGYTFGSGTRLTVV.

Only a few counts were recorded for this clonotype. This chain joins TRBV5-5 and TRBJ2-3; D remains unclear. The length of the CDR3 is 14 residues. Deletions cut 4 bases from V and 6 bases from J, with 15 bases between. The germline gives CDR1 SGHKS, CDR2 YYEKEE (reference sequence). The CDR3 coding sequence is TGTGCCAGCAGCGCCGGGTCACGGCGGGATACGCAGTATTTT. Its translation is CASSAGSRRDTQYF.

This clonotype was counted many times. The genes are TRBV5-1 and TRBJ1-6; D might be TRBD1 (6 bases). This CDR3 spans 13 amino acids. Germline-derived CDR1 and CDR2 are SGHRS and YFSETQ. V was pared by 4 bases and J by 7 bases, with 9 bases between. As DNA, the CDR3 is TGCGCCAGCAGCCGGACAGAGAATTCACCCCTCCACTTT. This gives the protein CASSRTENSPLHF. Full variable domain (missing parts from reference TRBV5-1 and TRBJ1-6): KAGVTQTPRYLIKTRGQQVTLSCSPISGHRSVSWYQQTPGQGLQFLFEYFSETQRNKGNFPGRFSGRQFSNSRSEMNVSTLELGDSALYLCASSRTENSPLHFGNGTRLTVT.